The 6 T cell receptor beta chains below all came from one sample that was sequenced in a study of cytomegalovirus exposure and HLA in healthy donors. Clones were sequenced by immunoSEQ multiplex PCR, and TCRdb holds only the in-frame ones, with some missing. Here the sample spans roughly 200,000 clones, 65% to 85% being singletons. The sample taken for sequencing was PBMCs. The receptors originated from a woman aged 18 to 35 in good health and CMV-seropositive.

J is TRBJ2-2 and V is TRBV10-3; D perhaps matches TRBD1 (6 bases). This CDR3 region has 17 residues. Germline V lookup: CDR1 ENHRY, CDR2 SYGVKD. V gave up 3 bases and J gave up 0 bases, with 14 bases separating them. CDR3 sequence: CAISDPGHPTNTGELFF. The CDR3 bases are TGTGCCATCAGTGACCCGGGACACCCTACGAACACCGGGGAGCTGTTTTTT.

This clone was detected a few times. The chain is built from TRBV4-2 and TRBJ1-1; D call uncertain. The CDR3 totals 14 residues. Trimming cost V 4 bases and J 1 base, with 10 bases left between them. Germline-derived CDR1 and CDR2 are LGHNA and YNFKEQ. CDR3 DNA: TGTGCCAGCAGCCCTGAATCACAGAACACTGAAGCTTTCTTT. This codes for CASSPESQNTEAFF.

The CDR3 DNA reads TGTGCCAGCAGCTCCTTGGCTATAACAGTGTTGAACACTGAAGCTTTCTTT. It translates to CASSSLAITVLNTEAFF. V is TRBV11-2 and J is TRBJ1-1; no clear D gene. The CDR3 runs 17 residues. The germline CDR1 and CDR2 sequences are SGHAT and FQNNGV. V gave up 4 bases and J gave up 0 bases, with 18 bases separating them.

The chain employs TRBV19 and TRBJ2-2; the D is unclear. The CDR3 is 13 amino acids. From germline, CDR1 is LNHDA and CDR2 SQIVND (reference sequence). Trimming left V 5 bases short and J 7 bases short, with 11 bases between. The CDR3 sequence is CASSLTSSGELFF. The DNA for the CDR3 is TGTGCCAGTAGTTTGACATCGAGCGGGGAGCTGTTTTTT.

CDR3 in DNA: TGCGCCAGCAGCCCCCTAGGCACGACAGTTCTTGAAGCTTTCTTT. Translation gives CASSPLGTTVLEAFF. V usage is TRBV4-1 and J usage is TRBJ1-1, with D possibly TRBD1 on 5 matching bases. Deletions cut 4 bases from V and 7 bases from J, with 19 bases between. Germline CDR1 and CDR2: MGHRA and YSYEKL. The CDR3 spans 15 residues.

The rearrangement joins TRBV7-6 to TRBJ2-3; tentative D call: TRBD2 (6 bases). The V end lost 3 bases, the J end lost 0 bases, and 7 bases lay between the germline ends. Germline V CDR1 and CDR2: SGHVS, FNYEAQ. This CDR3 region has 14 residues. The CDR3 nucleotides read TGTGCCAGCAGCTTTAGCGGAAGCACAGATACGCAGTATTTT. Protein: CASSFSGSTDTQYF.